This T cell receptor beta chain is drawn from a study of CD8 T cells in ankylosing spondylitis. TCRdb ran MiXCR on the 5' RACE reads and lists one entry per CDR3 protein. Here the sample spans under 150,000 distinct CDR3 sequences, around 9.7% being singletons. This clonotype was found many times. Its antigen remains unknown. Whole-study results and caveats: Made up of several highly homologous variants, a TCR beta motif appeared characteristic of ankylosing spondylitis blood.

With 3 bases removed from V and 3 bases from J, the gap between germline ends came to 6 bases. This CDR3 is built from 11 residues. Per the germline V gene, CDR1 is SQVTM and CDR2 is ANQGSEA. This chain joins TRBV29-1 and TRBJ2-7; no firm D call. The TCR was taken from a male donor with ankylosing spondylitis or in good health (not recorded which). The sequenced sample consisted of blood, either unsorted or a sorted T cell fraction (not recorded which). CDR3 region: CSVETSYEQYF. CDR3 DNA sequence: TGCAGCGTTGAGACGAGCTACGAGCAGTACTTC.